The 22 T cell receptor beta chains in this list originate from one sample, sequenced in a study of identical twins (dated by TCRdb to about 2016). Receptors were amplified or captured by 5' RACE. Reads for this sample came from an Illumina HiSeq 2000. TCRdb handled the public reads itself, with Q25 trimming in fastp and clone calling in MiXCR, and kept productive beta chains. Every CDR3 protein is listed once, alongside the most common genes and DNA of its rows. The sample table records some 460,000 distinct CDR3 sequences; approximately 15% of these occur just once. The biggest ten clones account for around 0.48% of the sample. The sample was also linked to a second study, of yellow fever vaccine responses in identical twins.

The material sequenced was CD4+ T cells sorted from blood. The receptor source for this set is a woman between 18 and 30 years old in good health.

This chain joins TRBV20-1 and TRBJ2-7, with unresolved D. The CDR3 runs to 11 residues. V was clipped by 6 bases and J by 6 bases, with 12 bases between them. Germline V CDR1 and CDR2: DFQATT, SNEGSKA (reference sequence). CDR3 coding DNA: TGCAGTGCCTTCGCTCCCGCCGAGCAGTACTTC. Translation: CSAFAPAEQYF.

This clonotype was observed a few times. CDR3: CASSFDPFPGSRDRGGGEQYF. In DNA, the CDR3 is TGTGCCAGCAGCTTTGATCCGTTCCCCGGGAGTCGGGACAGGGGAGGAGGCGAGCAGTACTTC. This chain uses TRBV11-1 with TRBJ2-7; 10 positions match TRBD1. V trimming: 3 bases; J trimming: 6 bases; junction bases outside the gene matches: 26. The CDR3 runs 21 residues. Germline V gene data show CDR1 as SGHAT and CDR2 as FQDESV (reference sequence).

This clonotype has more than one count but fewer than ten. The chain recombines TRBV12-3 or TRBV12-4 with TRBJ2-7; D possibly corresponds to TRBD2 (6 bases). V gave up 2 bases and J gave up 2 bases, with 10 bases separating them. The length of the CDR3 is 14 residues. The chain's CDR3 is CASSLFGGTYEQYF. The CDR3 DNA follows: TGTGCCAGCAGTTTATTCGGGGGAACCTACGAGCAGTACTTC.

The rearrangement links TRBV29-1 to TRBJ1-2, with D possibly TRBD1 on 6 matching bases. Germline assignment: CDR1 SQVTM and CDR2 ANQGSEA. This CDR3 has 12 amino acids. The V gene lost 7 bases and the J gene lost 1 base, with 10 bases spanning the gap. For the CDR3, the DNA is TGCAGCGCAGCGGACAGTAACTATGGCTACACCTTC. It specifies CSAADSNYGYTF.

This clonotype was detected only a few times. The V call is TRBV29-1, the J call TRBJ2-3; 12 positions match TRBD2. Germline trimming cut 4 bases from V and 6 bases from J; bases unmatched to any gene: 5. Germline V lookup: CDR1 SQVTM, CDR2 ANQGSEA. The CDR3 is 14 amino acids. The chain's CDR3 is CSVAPSGGADTQYF. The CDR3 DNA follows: TGCAGCGTTGCCCCTAGCGGGGGGGCGGATACGCAGTATTTT.

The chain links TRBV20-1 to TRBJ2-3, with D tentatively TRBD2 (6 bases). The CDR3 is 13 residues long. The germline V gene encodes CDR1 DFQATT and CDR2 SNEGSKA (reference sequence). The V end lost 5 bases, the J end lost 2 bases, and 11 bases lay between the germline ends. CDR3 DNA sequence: TGCAGTGCTCATAGACTAGACACAGATACGCAGTATTTT. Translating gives CSAHRLDTDTQYF.

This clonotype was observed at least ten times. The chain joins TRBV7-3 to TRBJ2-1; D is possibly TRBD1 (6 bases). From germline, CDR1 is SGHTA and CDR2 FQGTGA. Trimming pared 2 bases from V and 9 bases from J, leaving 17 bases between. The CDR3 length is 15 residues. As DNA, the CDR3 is TGTGCCAGCAGCTTAGGGTCACAGGGTTGGGCTGAGCAGTTCTTC. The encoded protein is CASSLGSQGWAEQFF.

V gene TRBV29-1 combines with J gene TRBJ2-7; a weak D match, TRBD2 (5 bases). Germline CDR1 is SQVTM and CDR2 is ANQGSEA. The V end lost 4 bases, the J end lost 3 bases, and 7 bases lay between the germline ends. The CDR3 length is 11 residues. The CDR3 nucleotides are TGCAGCGTTGCTCGGGACTACGAGCAGTACTTC. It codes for CSVARDYEQYF.

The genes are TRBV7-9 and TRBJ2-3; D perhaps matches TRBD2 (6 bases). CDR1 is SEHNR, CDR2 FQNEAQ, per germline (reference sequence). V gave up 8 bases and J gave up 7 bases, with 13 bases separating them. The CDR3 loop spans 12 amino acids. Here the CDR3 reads CASRDWGNTQYF. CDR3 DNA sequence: TGTGCCAGCCGGGACTGGGGAAATACGCAGTATTTT.

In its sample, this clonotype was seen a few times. The CDR3 nucleotides are TGTGCCAGCAGCTCAACAGGGATCCACGAGCAGTACTTC. Amino acids: CASSSTGIHEQYF. The chain couples TRBV7-9 to TRBJ2-7; D perhaps matches TRBD1 (6 bases). The germline V gene encodes CDR1 SEHNR and CDR2 FQNEAQ (reference sequence). The CDR3 contains 13 residues. V shed 4 bases and J shed 5 bases, with 12 bases lying between them.

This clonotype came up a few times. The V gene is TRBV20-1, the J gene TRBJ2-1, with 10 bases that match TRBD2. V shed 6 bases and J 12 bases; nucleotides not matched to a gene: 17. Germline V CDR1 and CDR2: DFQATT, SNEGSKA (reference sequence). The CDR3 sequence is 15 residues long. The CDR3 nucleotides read TGCAGTGCCCAACTGGGGCTAGCGGGGGCGAGAGGGCAGTTCTTC. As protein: CSAQLGLAGARGQFF.

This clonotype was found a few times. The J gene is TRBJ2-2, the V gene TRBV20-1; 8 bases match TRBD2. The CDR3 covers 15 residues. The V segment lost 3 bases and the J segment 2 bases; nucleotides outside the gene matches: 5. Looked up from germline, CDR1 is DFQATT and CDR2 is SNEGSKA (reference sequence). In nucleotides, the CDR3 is TGCAGTGCTAGCCCGGGGGGGGCAAACACCGGGGAGCTGTTTTTT. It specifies CSASPGGANTGELFF.

CDR3 loop: CSVGPKPGQVKETQYF. The DNA of the CDR3 is TGCAGCGTTGGTCCTAAACCGGGACAGGTAAAAGAGACCCAGTACTTC. This chain connects TRBV29-1 to TRBJ2-5; 8 bases are shared with TRBD1. The germline V gene has CDR1 SQVTM and CDR2 ANQGSEA. The CDR3 extends over 16 amino acids. The trim removed 4 bases at V and 3 bases at J, leaving 13 bases unmatched.

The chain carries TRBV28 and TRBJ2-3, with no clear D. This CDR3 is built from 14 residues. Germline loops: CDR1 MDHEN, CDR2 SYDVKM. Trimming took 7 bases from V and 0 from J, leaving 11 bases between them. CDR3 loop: CASTSQTSTDTQYF. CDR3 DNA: TGTGCCAGCACCTCTCAAACTAGCACAGATACGCAGTATTTT. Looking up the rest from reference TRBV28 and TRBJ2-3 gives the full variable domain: DVKVTQSSRYLVKRTGEKVFLECVQDMDHENMFWYRQDPGLGLRLIYFSYDVKMKEKGDIPEGYSVSREKKERFSLILESASTNQTSMYLCASTSQTSTDTQYFGPGTRLTVL.

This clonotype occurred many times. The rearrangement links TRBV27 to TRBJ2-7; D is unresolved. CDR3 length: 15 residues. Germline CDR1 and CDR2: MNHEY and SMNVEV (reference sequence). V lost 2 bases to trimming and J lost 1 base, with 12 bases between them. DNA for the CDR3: TGTGCCAGCAGTTTACGTAGGGTCGAATCCTACGAGCAGTACTTC. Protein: CASSLRRVESYEQYF.

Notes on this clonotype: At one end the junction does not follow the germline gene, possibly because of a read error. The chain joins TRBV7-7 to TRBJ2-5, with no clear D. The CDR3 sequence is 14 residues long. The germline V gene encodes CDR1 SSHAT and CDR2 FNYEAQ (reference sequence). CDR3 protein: CASSSLAVGETQYF. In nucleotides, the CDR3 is TGTGCTAGCAGCTCGTTAGCCGTCGGTGAGACCCAGTACTTC.

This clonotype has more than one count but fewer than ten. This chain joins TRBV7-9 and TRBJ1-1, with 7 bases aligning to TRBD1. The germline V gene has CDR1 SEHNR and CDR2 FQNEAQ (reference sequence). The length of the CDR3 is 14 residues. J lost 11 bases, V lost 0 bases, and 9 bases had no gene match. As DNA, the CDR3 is TGTGCCAGCAGCTTAGCGAGAGGCACAGGGGTGGCTTTCTTT. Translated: CASSLARGTGVAFF.

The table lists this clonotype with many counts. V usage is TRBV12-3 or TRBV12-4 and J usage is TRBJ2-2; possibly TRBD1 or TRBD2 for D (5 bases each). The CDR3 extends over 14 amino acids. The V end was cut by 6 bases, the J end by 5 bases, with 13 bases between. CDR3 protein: CASRGTGGTGELFF. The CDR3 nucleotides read TGTGCCAGCAGGGGAACAGGAGGAACCGGGGAGCTGTTTTTT.

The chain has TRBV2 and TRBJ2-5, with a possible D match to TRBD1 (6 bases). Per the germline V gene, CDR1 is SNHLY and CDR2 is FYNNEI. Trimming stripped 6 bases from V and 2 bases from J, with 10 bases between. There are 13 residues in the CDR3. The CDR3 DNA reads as TGTGCCAGCAGAGGCAGGGGTCAAGAGACCCAGTACTTC. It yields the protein CASRGRGQETQYF.

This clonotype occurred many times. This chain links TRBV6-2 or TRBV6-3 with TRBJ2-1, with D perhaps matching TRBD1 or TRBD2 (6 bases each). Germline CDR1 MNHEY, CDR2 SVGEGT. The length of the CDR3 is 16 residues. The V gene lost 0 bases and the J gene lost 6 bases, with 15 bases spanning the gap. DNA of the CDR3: TGTGCCAGCAGTTACTCAGGGGGACTCCGGCTCAATGAGCAGTTCTTC. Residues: CASSYSGGLRLNEQFF.

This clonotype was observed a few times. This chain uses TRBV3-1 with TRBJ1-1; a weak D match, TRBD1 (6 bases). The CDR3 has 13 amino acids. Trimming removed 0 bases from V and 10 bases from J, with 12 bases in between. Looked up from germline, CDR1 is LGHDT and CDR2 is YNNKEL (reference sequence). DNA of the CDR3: TGTGCCAGCAGCCAAGATCAAGGGGGGCGAGCTTTCTTT. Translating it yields CASSQDQGGRAFF.

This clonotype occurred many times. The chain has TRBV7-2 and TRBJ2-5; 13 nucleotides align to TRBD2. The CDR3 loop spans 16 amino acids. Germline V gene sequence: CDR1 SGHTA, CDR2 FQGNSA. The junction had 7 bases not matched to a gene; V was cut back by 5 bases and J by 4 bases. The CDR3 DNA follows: TGTGCCAGCAGCCCCGGGACTAGCGGGAATGGAGAGACCCAGTACTTC. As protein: CASSPGTSGNGETQYF.